Below, 2 T cell receptor beta chains from the same sample are listed, as sequenced in a study of Ad26.COV2.S vaccination and SARS-CoV-2 variants. The treatment here: some 19 received Ad26.COV2.S at low or high dose, single or two shots; roughly five received placebo; per-sample allocation not given. Day 63 after the first injection of vaccine or placebo was the sampling time. Only in-frame clones appear in the TCRdb table, and some are missing; sequencing was by immunoSEQ multiplex PCR. The sample lists about 350,000 clones; 86% were seen once. Sequencing used peripheral blood, obtained in a trial of Ad26.COV2.S vaccine versus placebo. The receptors stem from a person aged 18-65 years who received the Ad26.COV2.S COVID-19 vaccine or a placebo.

A note on this clone: A read error may account for a junction end that differs from germline. The chain combines TRBV7-2 with TRBJ2-7; the match to TRBD1 covers 7 bases. The germline gives CDR1 SGHTA, CDR2 FQGNSA. The CDR3 runs 17 residues. The DNA of the CDR3 is TGTGCCAGCAGGTTAGGGGGTCCACAGGGGTTTATGTACGAGCAGTACTTC. Amino acid sequence: CASRLGGPQGFMYEQYF.

The gene calls are TRBV7-2 and TRBJ1-2, with 9 bases lining up with TRBD1. V shed 1 base, J shed 2 bases, and the junction held 5 bases outside the gene matches. CDR3 length: 16 amino acids. Germline CDR1 and CDR2: SGHTA and FQGNSA. The CDR3 DNA sequence: TGTGCCAGCAGCTTAGGGGGACAGGGAACCAACTATGGCTACACCTTC. It codes for CASSLGGQGTNYGYTF.